One and the same sample provided the 4 T cell receptor beta chains below, sequenced in a study of neurological immune-mediated disorders. Indicated time point: longitudinal time-point 3. TCRdb recomputed calls from the 5' RACE reads with MiXCR, one row per CDR3 protein. The table has under 130,000 distinct CDR3 sequences, 10% to 14% seen once. The sequencing sample was made of PBMCs. These receptors all stem from a female donor with HTLV-1-associated myelopathy (HAM/TSP).

This clonotype was detected a few times. The chain employs TRBV7-8 and TRBJ2-2, with TRBD1 identical over 8 bases. The CDR3 is 16 residues long. Germline CDR1 is SGHVS and CDR2 is FQNEAQ. After removal of 4 bases from V and 1 base from J, the junction contained 5 bases not matched to a gene. The CDR3 DNA is TGTGCCAGCAGCTCGACAGGGGCCTTGAACACCGGGGAGCTGTTTTTT. Protein: CASSSTGALNTGELFF.

This clonotype was observed at least ten times. The genes are TRBV9 and TRBJ2-2, with a possible D match to TRBD1 (7 bases). V shed 1 base and J shed 4 bases, with 8 bases lying between them. CDR1 is SGDLS and CDR2 is YYNGEE in the germline V gene. CDR3 length equals 14 residues. This CDR3 is CASSVQGGTGELFF. CDR3 in DNA: TGTGCCAGCAGCGTACAGGGGGGCACCGGGGAGCTGTTTTTT.

On this clonotype itself: The junction departs from the called germline gene at one end, perhaps through a read error. J is TRBJ2-7 and V is TRBV5-1; D perhaps matches TRBD1 (5 bases). This CDR3 spans 13 amino acids. Germline V gene lookup returns CDR1 SGHRS and CDR2 YFSETQ. CDR3 coding DNA: TGCGCCAACAGCCCATTCGCCAGGGACGAGCAGTACTTC. Translation gives CANSPFARDEQYF.

This clonotype was picked up many times. The V call is TRBV20-1, the J call TRBJ2-1, with D perhaps TRBD2 (6 bases). CDR1 and CDR2 (germline): DFQATT, SNEGSKA (reference sequence). The V end lost 3 bases, the J end lost 9 bases, and 18 bases lay between the germline ends. The CDR3 is 14 amino acids. The CDR3 spells CSASFGGLDGEQFF. The CDR3 DNA reads as TGCAGTGCTAGTTTTGGGGGACTGGACGGTGAGCAGTTCTTC.